This T cell receptor beta chain was profiled in a study of shared clonotypes between healthy human individuals. The V gene lost 2 bases and the J gene lost 8 bases, with 10 bases spanning the gap. The germline gives CDR1 MNHEY, CDR2 SVGAGI. This CDR3 is 13 amino acids long. Measured with immunoSEQ multiplex PCR; TCRdb has only the in-frame clones, and not every one. The top ten hold over 0.12% of the sample, which has millions of clones, roughly nine tenths seen once. The TCR comes from a man aged 18 to 29 in good health. The sample comprised naive CD4+ T cells sorted from blood. Regarding subset: CD45RA+ positively selected. V and J are TRBV6-5 and TRBJ2-1; TRBD1 might be the D (5 bases). CDR3 in DNA: TGTGCCAGCAGTTACGCAGGGTGGCATGAGCAGTTCTTC. The encoded protein is CASSYAGWHEQFF.